This TCR beta chain was obtained from a study of T cell responses to AZD1222 COVID-19 vaccine. Looking at the study overall: Whether given at about 4 or about 12 weeks, second doses were pooled.

The assay was immunoSEQ multiplex PCR, and TCRdb's table has in-frame clones only and misses some. The top ten hold approximately 5% of the sample, which has some 110,000 clones, 82% seen once. V was pared by 6 bases and J by 5 bases, with 8 bases of the junction left unmatched. The germline CDR1 and CDR2 sequences are SNHLY and FYNNEI. The CDR3 length is 14 residues. This clonotype was obtained from an adult in good health. The sequenced sample was peripheral blood, obtained on day 0 of AZD1222 vaccination. V is TRBV2 and J is TRBJ1-1; 8 bases agree with TRBD1. CDR3 in DNA: TGTGCCAGCAGGAGGGACAGGCTGGGTACTGAAGCTTTCTTT. This encodes CASRRDRLGTEAFF. The whole variable domain, filled in from reference TRBV2 and TRBJ1-1, reads EPEVTQTPSHQVTQMGQEVILRCVPISNHLYFYWYRQILGQKVEFLVSFYNNEISEKSEIFDDQFSVERPDGSNFTLKIRSTKLEDSAMYFCASRRDRLGTEAFFGQGTRLTVV.